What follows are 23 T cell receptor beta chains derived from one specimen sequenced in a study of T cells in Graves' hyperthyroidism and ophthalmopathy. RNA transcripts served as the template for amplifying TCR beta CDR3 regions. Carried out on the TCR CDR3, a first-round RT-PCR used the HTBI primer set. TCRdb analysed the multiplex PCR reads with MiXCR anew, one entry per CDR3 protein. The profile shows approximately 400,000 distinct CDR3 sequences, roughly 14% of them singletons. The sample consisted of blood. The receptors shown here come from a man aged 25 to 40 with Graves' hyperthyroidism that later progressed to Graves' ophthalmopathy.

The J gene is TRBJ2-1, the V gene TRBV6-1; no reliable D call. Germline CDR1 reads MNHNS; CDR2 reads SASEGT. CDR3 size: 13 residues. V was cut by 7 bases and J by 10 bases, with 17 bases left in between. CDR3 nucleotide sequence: TGTGCCAGCATGAGAGCGTTGTCCTGGGAGCAGTTCTTC. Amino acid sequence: CASMRALSWEQFF.

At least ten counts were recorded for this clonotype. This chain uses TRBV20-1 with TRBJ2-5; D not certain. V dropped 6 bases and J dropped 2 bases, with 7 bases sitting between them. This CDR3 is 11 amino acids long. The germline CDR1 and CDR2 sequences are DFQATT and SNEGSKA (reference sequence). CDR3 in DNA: TGCAGTGCCGACGGTCAAGAGACCCAGTACTTC. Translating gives CSADGQETQYF.

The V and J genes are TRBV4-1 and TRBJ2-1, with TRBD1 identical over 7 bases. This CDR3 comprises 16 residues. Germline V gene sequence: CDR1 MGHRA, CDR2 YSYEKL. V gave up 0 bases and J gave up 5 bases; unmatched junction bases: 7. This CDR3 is CASSQDSGGINNEQFF. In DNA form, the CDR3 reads TGCGCCAGCAGCCAAGATTCAGGGGGAATTAACAATGAGCAGTTCTTC.

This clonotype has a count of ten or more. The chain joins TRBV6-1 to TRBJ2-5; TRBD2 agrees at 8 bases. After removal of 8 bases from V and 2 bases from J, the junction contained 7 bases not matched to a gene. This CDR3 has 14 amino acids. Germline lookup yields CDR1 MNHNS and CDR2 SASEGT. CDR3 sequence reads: CASELGGAQETQYF. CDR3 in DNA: TGTGCCAGCGAACTCGGGGGGGCACAAGAGACCCAGTACTTC.

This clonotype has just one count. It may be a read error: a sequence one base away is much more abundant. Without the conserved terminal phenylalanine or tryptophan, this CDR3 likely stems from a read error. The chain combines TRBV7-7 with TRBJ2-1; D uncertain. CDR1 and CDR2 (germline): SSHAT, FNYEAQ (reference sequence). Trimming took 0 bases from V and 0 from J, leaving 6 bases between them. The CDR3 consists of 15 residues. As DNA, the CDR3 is TGTGCCAGCAGCTTAGCGGTAAGCTCCTACAATGAGCAGTTCATC. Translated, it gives CASSLAVSSYNEQFI.

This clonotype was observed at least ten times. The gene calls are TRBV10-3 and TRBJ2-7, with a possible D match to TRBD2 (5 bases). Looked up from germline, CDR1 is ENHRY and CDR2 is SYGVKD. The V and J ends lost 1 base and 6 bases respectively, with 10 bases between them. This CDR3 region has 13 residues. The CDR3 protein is CAISEWENGEQYF. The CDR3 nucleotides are TGTGCCATCAGTGAGTGGGAGAACGGCGAGCAGTACTTC.

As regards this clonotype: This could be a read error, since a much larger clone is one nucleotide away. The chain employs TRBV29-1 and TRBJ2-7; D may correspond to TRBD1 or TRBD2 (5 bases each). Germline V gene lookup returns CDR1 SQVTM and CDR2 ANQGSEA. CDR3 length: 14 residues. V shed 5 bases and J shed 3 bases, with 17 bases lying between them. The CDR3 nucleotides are TGCAGCGTTACTATGGGACGGGGAGACTACGAGCAGTACTTC. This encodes CSVTMGRGDYEQYF.

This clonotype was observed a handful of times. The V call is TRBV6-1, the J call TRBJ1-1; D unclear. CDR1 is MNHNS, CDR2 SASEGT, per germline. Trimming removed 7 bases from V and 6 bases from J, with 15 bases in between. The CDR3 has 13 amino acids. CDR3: CASKAKGPAEAFF. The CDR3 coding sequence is TGTGCCAGCAAGGCCAAAGGTCCCGCTGAAGCTTTCTTT.

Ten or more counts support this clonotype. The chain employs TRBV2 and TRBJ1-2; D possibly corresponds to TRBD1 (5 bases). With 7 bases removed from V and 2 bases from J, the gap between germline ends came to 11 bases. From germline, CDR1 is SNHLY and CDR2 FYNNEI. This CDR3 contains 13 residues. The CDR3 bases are TGTGCCAGCATGGGACTGATAAACTATGGCTACACCTTC. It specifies CASMGLINYGYTF.

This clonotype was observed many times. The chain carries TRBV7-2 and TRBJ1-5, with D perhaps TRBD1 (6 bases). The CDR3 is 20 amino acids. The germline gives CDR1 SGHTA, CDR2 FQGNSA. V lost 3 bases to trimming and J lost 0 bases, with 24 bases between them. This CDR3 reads CASSLERGFGRRHSNQPQHF. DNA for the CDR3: TGTGCCAGCAGCTTGGAGAGGGGGTTCGGCAGGAGACATAGCAATCAGCCCCAGCATTTT.

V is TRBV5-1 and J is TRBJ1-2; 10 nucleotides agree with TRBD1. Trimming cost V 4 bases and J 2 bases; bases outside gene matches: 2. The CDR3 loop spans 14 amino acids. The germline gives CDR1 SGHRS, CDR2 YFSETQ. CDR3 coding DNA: TGCGCCAGCAGCGCGGGACAGGGGAACTATGGCTACACCTTC. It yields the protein CASSAGQGNYGYTF.

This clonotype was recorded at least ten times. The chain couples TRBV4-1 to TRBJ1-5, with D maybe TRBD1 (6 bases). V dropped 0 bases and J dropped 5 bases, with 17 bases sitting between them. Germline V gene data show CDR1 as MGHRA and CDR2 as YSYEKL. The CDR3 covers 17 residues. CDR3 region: CASSQEGGGPEHQPQHF. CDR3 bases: TGCGCCAGCAGCCAAGAAGGGGGGGGACCGGAACATCAGCCCCAGCATTTT.

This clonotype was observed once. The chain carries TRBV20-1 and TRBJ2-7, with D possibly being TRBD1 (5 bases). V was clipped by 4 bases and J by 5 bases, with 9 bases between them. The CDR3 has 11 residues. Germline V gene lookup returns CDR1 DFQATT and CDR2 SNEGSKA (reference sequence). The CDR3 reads CSATGMDEQYF. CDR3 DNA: TGCAGTGCTACAGGGATGGACGAGCAGTACTTC.

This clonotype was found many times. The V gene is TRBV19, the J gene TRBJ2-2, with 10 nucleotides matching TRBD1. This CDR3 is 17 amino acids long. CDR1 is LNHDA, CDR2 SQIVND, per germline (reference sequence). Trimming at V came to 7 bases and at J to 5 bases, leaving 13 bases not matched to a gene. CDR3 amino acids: CASTLPRGTGETGELFF. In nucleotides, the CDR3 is TGTGCCAGTACCCTTCCCCGAGGGACAGGGGAAACCGGGGAGCTGTTTTTT. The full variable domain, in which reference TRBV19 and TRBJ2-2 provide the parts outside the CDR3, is DGGITQSPKYLFRKEGQNVTLSCEQNLNHDAMYWYRQDPGQGLRLIYYSQIVNDFQKGDIAEGYSVSREKKESFPLTVTSAQKNPTAFYLCASTLPRGTGETGELFFGEGSRLTVL.

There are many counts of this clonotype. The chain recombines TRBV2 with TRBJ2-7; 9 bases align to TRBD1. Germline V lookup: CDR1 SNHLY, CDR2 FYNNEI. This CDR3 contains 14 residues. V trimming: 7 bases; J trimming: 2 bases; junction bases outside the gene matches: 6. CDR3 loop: CASISGTGTYEQYF. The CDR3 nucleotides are TGTGCCAGCATCTCCGGGACAGGGACCTACGAGCAGTACTTC.

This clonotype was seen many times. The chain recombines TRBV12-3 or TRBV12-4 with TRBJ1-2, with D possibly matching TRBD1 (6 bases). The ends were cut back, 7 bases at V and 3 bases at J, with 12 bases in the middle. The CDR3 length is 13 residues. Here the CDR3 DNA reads TGTGCCAGCACCCGGGGGGCCCACTATGGCTACACCTTC. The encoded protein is CASTRGAHYGYTF.

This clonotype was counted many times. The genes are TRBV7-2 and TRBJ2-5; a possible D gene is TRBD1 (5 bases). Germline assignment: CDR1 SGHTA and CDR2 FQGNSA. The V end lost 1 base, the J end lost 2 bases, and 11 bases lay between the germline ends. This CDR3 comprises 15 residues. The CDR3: CASSLVPGWQETQYF. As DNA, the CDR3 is TGTGCCAGCAGCTTAGTTCCAGGGTGGCAAGAGACCCAGTACTTC.

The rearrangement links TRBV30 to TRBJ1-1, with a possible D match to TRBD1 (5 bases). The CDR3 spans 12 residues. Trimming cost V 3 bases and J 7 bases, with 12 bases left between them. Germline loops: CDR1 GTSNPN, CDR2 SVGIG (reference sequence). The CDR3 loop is CAWSGDSVEAFF. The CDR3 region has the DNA TGTGCCTGGAGCGGCGACAGTGTTGAAGCTTTCTTT.

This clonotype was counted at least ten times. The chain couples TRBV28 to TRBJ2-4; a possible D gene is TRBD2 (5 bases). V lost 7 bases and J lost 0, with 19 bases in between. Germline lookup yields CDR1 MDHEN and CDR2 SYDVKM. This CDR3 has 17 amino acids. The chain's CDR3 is CASNKRRGVLAKNIQYF. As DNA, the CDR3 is TGTGCCAGCAATAAACGACGGGGAGTTCTAGCCAAAAACATTCAGTACTTC.

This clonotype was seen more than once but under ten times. The CDR3 protein is CASSFTSGGRYEQYF. CDR3 DNA: TGTGCCAGCAGTTTTACTAGCGGGGGGCGGTACGAGCAGTACTTC. The gene calls are TRBV28 and TRBJ2-7; TRBD2 agrees at 12 bases. The CDR3 length is 15 residues. V was pared by 3 bases and J by 4 bases, with 4 bases of the junction left unmatched. Germline V CDR1 and CDR2: MDHEN, SYDVKM.

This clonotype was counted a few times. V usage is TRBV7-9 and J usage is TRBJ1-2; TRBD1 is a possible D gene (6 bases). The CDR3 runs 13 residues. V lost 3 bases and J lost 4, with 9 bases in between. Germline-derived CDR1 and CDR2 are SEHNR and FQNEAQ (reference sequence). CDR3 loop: CASSFTGFYGYTF. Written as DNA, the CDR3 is TGTGCCAGCAGCTTCACAGGGTTCTATGGCTACACCTTC.

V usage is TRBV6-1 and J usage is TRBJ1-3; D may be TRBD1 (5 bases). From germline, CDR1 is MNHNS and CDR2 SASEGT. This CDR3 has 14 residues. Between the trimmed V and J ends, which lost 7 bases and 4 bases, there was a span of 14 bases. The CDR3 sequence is CASIGHWEGNTIYF. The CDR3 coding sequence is TGTGCCAGCATTGGACATTGGGAAGGAAACACCATATATTTT.

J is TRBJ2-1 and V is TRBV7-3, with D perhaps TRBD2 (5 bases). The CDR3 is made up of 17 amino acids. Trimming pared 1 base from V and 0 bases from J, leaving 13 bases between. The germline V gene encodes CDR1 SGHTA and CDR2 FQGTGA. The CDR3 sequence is CASSLIGAVSSYNEQFF. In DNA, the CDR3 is TGTGCCAGCAGCTTAATTGGAGCGGTGAGCTCCTACAATGAGCAGTTCTTC. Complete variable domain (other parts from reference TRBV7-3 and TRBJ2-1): GAGVSQTPSNKVTEKGKYVELRCDPISGHTALYWYRQSLGQGPEFLIYFQGTGAADDSGLPNDRFFAVRPEGSVSTLKIQRTERGDSAVYLCASSLIGAVSSYNEQFFGPGTRLTVL.